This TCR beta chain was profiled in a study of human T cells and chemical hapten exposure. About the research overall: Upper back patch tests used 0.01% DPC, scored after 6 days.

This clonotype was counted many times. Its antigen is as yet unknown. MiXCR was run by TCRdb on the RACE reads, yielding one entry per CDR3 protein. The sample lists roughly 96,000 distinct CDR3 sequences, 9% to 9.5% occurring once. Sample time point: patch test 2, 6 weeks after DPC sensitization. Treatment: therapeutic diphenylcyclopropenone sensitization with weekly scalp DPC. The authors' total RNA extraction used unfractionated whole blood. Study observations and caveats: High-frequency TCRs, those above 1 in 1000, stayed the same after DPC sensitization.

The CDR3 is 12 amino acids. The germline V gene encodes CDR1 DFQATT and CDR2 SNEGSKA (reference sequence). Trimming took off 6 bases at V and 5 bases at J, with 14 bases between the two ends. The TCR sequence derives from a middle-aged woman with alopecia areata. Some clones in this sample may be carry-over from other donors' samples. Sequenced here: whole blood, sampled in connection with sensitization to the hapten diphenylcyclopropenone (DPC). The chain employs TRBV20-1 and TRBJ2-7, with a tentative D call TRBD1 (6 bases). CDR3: CSARAGDNEQYF. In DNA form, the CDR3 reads TGCAGTGCCAGGGCAGGGGATAACGAGCAGTACTTC.